Below, 25 T cell receptor beta chains from the same sample are listed, as sequenced in a study of T-cell reconstitution after alpha-beta-depleted transplantation in children. The TCRbeta library was prepared with unique molecular identifiers. TCRdb itself ran the PCR reads through MiXCR, one entry per CDR3 protein. The table includes about 200,000 distinct CDR3 sequences, about 8.2% detected once. The source material was PBMCs, mostly from graft donor cells, sampled 360 days after TCRalphabeta/CD19-depleted stem cell transplant. These receptors were obtained from a male patient between 2 and 10 years old who had a stem cell transplant for acute myeloid leukemia, so the T cells may come from the graft donor.

The J gene is TRBJ2-5, the V gene TRBV6-1; TRBD1 matches at 8 bases. Trimming at V came to 7 bases and at J to 3 bases, leaving 4 bases not matched to a gene. The CDR3 loop spans 13 amino acids. CDR1 MNHNS and CDR2 SASEGT come from the germline V gene. This CDR3 is CASTTTGEETQYF. The CDR3 nucleotides are TGTGCCAGCACCACGACAGGGGAAGAGACCCAGTACTTC.

In its sample, this clonotype was seen a few times. The J gene is TRBJ1-1, the V gene TRBV3-1, with D tentatively TRBD1 (6 bases). The length of the CDR3 is 15 residues. Looked up from germline, CDR1 is LGHDT and CDR2 is YNNKEL (reference sequence). V was pared by 0 bases and J by 7 bases, with 15 bases between. The CDR3 coding sequence is TGTGCCAGCAGCCAAGAAGGGAGGGGGGATGATGAAGCTTTCTTT. Amino acids: CASSQEGRGDDEAFF.

This clonotype was seen repeatedly, ten times or more. The V call is TRBV7-8, the J call TRBJ1-4; maybe TRBD1 (6 bases). CDR1 and CDR2 from the germline V gene are SGHVS and FQNEAQ. This CDR3 has 13 residues. V shed 5 bases and J shed 11 bases, with 15 bases lying between them. For the CDR3, the DNA is TGTGCCAGCAGCCTCAATCGACAGGCGAAACTGTTTTTT. Protein product: CASSLNRQAKLFF.

The chain couples TRBV12-5 to TRBJ2-1, with D possibly being TRBD1 (5 bases). The V gene lost 6 bases and the J gene lost 5 bases, with 17 bases spanning the gap. The CDR3 totals 15 residues. CDR1 is LGHNT, CDR2 FRNRAP, per germline. The CDR3 nucleotides read TGTGCTAGTGGCCAGACAGATAGACCTAACAATGAGCAGTTCTTC. Residues: CASGQTDRPNNEQFF.

This clonotype was seen only a few times. CDR3 loop: CSVDWAGTEAFF. CDR3 DNA sequence: TGCAGCGTTGACTGGGCAGGCACTGAAGCTTTCTTT. The chain has TRBV29-1 and TRBJ1-1; D gene uncertain. Trimming shortened V by 3 bases and J by 4 bases, and 9 bases separated the two germline ends. In germline, CDR1 is SQVTM, CDR2 ANQGSEA. The CDR3 contains 12 residues.

The CDR3, as DNA: TGTGCCAGCAGCGGACATCAGGGGGGAATGGAAAAACTGTTTTTT. Its translation: CASSGHQGGMEKLFF. This chain links TRBV5-5 with TRBJ1-4, with 7 positions matching TRBD1. The CDR3 extends over 15 amino acids. Germline CDR1 SGHKS, CDR2 YYEKEE (reference sequence). The junction had 11 bases not matched to a gene; V was cut back by 4 bases and J by 8 bases.

In its sample, this clonotype was seen many times. The chain recombines TRBV5-1 with TRBJ2-3; D uncertain. CDR3 length: 13 amino acids. V was clipped by 5 bases and J by 4 bases, with 11 bases between them. Germline values: CDR1 SGHRS, CDR2 YFSETQ. CDR3 sequence reads: CASRRARADTQYF. The CDR3 nucleotides read TGCGCCAGCAGACGGGCTAGAGCAGATACGCAGTATTTT.

This clonotype was observed at least ten times. J is TRBJ1-3 and V is TRBV10-3, with a possible D match to TRBD1 (6 bases). CDR3 size: 14 residues. Per germline, CDR1 ENHRY and CDR2 SYGVKD. V was pared by 11 bases and J by 0 bases, with 14 bases between. CDR3 bases: TGTGCCGCCCGGACAGCCAACTCTGGAAACACCATATATTTT. It codes for CAARTANSGNTIYF.

Ten or more counts support this clonotype. The rearrangement links TRBV29-1 to TRBJ2-7, with 10 bases aligning to TRBD2. V lost 6 bases, J lost 5 bases, and 7 bases stayed unmatched. CDR3 length: 13 amino acids. Germline assignment: CDR1 SQVTM and CDR2 ANQGSEA. The CDR3 here is CSVKREGLNEQYF. The DNA of the CDR3 is TGCAGCGTCAAGCGGGAGGGCCTTAACGAGCAGTACTTC.

Many counts were recorded for this clonotype. Germline and junction disagree at one end, which may indicate a read error. The chain is built from TRBV4-2 and TRBJ2-1; D uncertain. CDR1 and CDR2 (germline): LGHNA, YNFKEQ. This CDR3 spans 15 amino acids. CDR3 coding DNA: TGTGCCAGCAGACAAGACCTGAGCTCCTACAATGAGCAGTTCTTC. Amino acids: CASRQDLSSYNEQFF.

This clonotype has a handful of counts. V and J are TRBV20-1 and TRBJ2-7, with TRBD1 matching over 7 bases. With 5 bases clipped from V and 5 bases from J, the junction kept 12 bases outside the gene matches. Germline V gene data show CDR1 as DFQATT and CDR2 as SNEGSKA (reference sequence). The length of the CDR3 is 14 residues. The chain's CDR3 is CSALQDREIDEQYV. In nucleotides, the CDR3 is TGCAGTGCTTTACAAGACAGGGAAATAGACGAGCAGTACGTC.

The table lists this clonotype with many counts. J is TRBJ1-1 and V is TRBV5-1, with TRBD1 matching over 8 bases. Germline V gene data show CDR1 as SGHRS and CDR2 as YFSETQ. The CDR3 has 15 amino acids. V was pared by 0 bases and J by 4 bases, with 5 bases of the junction left unmatched. For the CDR3, the DNA is TGCGCCAGCAGCTTGGCCGGCAGGGGGCTCACTGAAGCTTTCTTT. It yields the protein CASSLAGRGLTEAFF.

This clonotype was recorded at least ten times. The gene calls are TRBV7-7 and TRBJ1-5; no clear D. V lost 1 base and J 3 bases, leaving 7 bases between the germline ends. Germline V gene lookup returns CDR1 SSHAT and CDR2 FNYEAQ (reference sequence). This CDR3 is built from 14 residues. The CDR3: CASSLEGSNQPQHF. The DNA for the CDR3 is TGTGCCAGCAGCTTAGAGGGTTCCAATCAGCCCCAGCATTTT. The full variable domain, completed using reference TRBV7-7 and TRBJ1-5, is GAGVSQSPRYKVTKRGQDVTLRCDPISSHATLYWYQQALGQGPEFLTYFNYEAQPDKSGLPSDRFSAERPEGSISTLTIQRTEQRDSAMYRCASSLEGSNQPQHFGDGTRLSIL.

This clonotype was seen only a few times. CDR3 amino acids: CSALAGGALNEQFF. The CDR3, as DNA: TGCAGTGCTTTAGCGGGGGGGGCCCTCAATGAGCAGTTCTTC. The J gene is TRBJ2-1, the V gene TRBV20-1; 11 bases align to TRBD2. The CDR3 covers 14 residues. With 5 bases clipped from V and 6 bases from J, the junction kept 6 bases outside the gene matches. CDR1 and CDR2 from the germline V gene are DFQATT and SNEGSKA (reference sequence).

This chain joins TRBV12-3 or TRBV12-4 and TRBJ2-1, with 11 bases aligning to TRBD2. The J segment lost 0 bases and the V segment lost 5 bases, leaving 9 bases of the junction unmatched. The CDR3 has 18 amino acids. CDR3 coding DNA: TGTGCCAGCAGTCCCCGGCCTAGCGGGAGGCGCTCCTACAATGAGCAGTTCTTC. This translates into CASSPRPSGRRSYNEQFF.

This clonotype was counted a few times. This rearrangement joins TRBV6-2 or TRBV6-3 to TRBJ2-7; D remains ambiguous. V lost 0 bases to trimming and J lost 4 bases, with 4 bases between them. This CDR3 contains 12 residues. Germline values: CDR1 MNHEY, CDR2 SVGEGT. This CDR3 reads CASSYSPYEQYF. The CDR3 nucleotides are TGTGCCAGCAGTTACTCTCCTTACGAGCAGTACTTC.

J is TRBJ2-5 and V is TRBV10-3; D is uncertain. Deletions cut 3 bases from V and 5 bases from J, with 4 bases between. CDR3 length: 11 amino acids. CDR1 is ENHRY, CDR2 SYGVKD, per germline. The DNA for the CDR3 is TGTGCCATCAGTGAAATGGAGACCCAGTACTTC. Residues: CAISEMETQYF.

The V gene is TRBV12-3 or TRBV12-4, the J gene TRBJ2-1; D gene uncertain. The CDR3 is made up of 16 amino acids. With 7 bases removed from V and 1 base from J, the gap between germline ends came to 17 bases. CDR3 region: CASTSTRTASYNEQFF. CDR3 in DNA: TGTGCCAGCACCAGCACGAGAACGGCTTCCTACAATGAGCAGTTCTTC.

This clonotype was seen only a few times. CDR3 sequence (DNA): TGTGCCATCAGTGGGGGGAAGACCCAGTACTTC. Translated: CAISGGKTQYF. The V and J genes are TRBV10-3 and TRBJ2-5; D possibly matches TRBD1 or TRBD2 (5 bases each). Trimming left V 4 bases short and J 6 bases short, with 6 bases between. From germline, CDR1 is ENHRY and CDR2 SYGVKD. The CDR3 consists of 11 residues.

This chain connects TRBV18 to TRBJ2-7, with TRBD1 identical over 7 bases. V dropped 4 bases and J dropped 5; count of bases not matched to a gene: 2. Germline-derived CDR1 and CDR2 are KGHSH and LQKENI. This CDR3 contains 12 residues. The CDR3 here is CASSQDRDEQYV. The CDR3 DNA sequence: TGTGCCAGCTCACAAGACAGGGACGAGCAGTACGTC.

Here the CDR3 DNA reads TGTGCCAGCAGCCCGGGACTAGCGGGGGGGTATTTGGGCACAGATACGCAGTATTTT. It codes for CASSPGLAGGYLGTDTQYF. This chain links TRBV3-1 with TRBJ2-3; TRBD2 matches 16 bases. The germline gives CDR1 LGHDT, CDR2 YNNKEL (reference sequence). CDR3 length equals 19 residues. V lost 4 bases, J lost 1 base, and 8 bases stayed unmatched.

The gene calls are TRBV7-9 and TRBJ2-5; 11 bases are shared with TRBD1. Germline V gives CDR1 SEHNR, CDR2 FQNEAQ (reference sequence). The CDR3 spans 15 residues. The trim removed 5 bases at V and 4 bases at J, leaving 6 bases unmatched. CDR3 in amino acids: CASSLGTGGLETQYF. CDR3 sequence (DNA): TGTGCCAGCAGCCTCGGGACAGGGGGTTTAGAGACCCAGTACTTC.

This clonotype was found a few times. The V gene is TRBV20-1, the J gene TRBJ1-2, with a possible D match to TRBD1 (6 bases). V was pared by 2 bases and J by 2 bases, with 18 bases between. CDR3 length: 16 amino acids. The germline gives CDR1 DFQATT, CDR2 SNEGSKA (reference sequence). CDR3 protein: CSARRPRPQGNYGYTF. DNA for the CDR3: TGCAGTGCTAGACGACCTAGACCCCAGGGGAACTATGGCTACACCTTC.

In its sample, this clonotype was seen a few times. The chain's CDR3 is CASSRTGSFSSYEQYF. CDR3 nucleotide sequence: TGTGCCAGCAGTAGGACAGGGTCCTTTAGCTCCTACGAGCAGTACTTC. V is TRBV25-1 and J is TRBJ2-7; 8 bases line up with TRBD1. CDR3 length equals 16 residues. V was clipped by 5 bases and J by 0 bases; unmatched bases: 9. Germline CDR1 and CDR2: MGHDK and SYGVNS.

This clonotype was picked up a small number of times. The chain has TRBV12-3 or TRBV12-4 and TRBJ2-3; the D gene is possibly TRBD2 (5 bases). The CDR3 spans 16 residues. V was shortened by 6 bases and J by 0 bases, with 16 bases between the two germline ends. The chain's CDR3 is CASSPGVGPSTDTQYF. CDR3 coding DNA: TGTGCCAGCAGCCCCGGGGTTGGTCCGAGCACAGATACGCAGTATTTT.